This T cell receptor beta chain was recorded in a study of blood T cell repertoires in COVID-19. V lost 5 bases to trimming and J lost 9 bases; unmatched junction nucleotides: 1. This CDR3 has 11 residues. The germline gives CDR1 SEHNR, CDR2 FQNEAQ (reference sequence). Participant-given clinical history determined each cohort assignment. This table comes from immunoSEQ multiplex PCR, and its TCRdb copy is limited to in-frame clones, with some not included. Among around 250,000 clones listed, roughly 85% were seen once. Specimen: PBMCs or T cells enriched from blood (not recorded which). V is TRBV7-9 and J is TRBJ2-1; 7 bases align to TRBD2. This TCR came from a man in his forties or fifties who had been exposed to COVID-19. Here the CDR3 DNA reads TGTGCCAGCAGCCGCGGGGGTGAGCAGTTCTTC. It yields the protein CASSRGGEQFF.